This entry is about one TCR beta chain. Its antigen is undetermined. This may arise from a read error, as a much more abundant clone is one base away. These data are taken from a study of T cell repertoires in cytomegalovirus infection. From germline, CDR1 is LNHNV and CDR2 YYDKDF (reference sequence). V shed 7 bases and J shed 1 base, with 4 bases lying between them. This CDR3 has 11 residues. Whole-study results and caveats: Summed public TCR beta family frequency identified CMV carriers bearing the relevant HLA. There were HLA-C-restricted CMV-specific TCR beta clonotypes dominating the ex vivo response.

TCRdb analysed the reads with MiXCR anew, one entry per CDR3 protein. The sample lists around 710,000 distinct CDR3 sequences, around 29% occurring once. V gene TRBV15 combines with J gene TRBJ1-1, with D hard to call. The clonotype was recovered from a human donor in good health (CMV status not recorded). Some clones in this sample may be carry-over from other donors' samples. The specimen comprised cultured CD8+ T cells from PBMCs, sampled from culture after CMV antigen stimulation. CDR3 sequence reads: CATMRNTEAFF. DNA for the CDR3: TGTGCCACCATGAGGAACACTGAAGCTTTCTTT.